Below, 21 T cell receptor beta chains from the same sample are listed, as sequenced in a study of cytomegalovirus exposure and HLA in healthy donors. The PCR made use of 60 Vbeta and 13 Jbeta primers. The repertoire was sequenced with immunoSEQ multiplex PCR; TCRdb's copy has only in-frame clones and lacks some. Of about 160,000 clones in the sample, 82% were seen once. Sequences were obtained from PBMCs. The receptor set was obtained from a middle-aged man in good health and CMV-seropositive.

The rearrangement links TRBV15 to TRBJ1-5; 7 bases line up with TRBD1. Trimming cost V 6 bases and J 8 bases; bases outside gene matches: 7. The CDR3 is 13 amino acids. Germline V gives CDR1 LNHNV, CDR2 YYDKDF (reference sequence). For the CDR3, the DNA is TGTGCCACCAGGCACAGGGGAATGGAGCCCCAGCATTTT. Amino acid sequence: CATRHRGMEPQHF. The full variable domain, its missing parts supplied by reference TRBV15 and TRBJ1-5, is DAMVIQNPRYQVTQFGKPVTLSCSQTLNHNVMYWYQQKSSQAPKLLFHYYDKDFNNEADTPDNFQSRRPNTSFCFLDIRSPGLGDTAMYLCATRHRGMEPQHFGDGTRLSIL.

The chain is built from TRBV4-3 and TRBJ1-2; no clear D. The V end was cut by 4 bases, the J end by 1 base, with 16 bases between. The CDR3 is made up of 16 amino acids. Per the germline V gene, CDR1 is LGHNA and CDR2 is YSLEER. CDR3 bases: TGCGCCAGCAGCCGGCTCGGAGGCGGGTTTAACTATGGCTACACCTTC. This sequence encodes CASSRLGGGFNYGYTF.

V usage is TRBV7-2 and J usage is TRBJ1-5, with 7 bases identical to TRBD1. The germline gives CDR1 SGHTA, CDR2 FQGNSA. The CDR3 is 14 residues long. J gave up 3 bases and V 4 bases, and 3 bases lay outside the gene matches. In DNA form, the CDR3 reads TGTGCCAGCAGCTCAGGGACAGTCAATCAGCCCCAGCATTTT. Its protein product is CASSSGTVNQPQHF.

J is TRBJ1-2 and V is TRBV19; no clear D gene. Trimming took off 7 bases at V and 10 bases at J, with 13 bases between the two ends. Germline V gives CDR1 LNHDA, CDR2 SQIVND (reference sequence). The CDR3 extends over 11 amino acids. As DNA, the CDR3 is TGTGCCAGTACCCCTCCCCCCTCCTACACCTTC. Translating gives CASTPPPSYTF.

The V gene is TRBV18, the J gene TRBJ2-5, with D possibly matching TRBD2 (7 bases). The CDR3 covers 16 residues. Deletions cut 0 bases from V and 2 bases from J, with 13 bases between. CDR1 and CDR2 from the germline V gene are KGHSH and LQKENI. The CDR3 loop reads CASSPPRGGGQETQYF. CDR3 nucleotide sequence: TGTGCCAGCTCACCACCGCGGGGAGGGGGACAAGAGACCCAGTACTTC.

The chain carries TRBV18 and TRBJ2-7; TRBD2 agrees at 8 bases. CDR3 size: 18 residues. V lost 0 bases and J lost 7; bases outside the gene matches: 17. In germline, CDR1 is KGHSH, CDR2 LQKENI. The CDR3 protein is CASSPPGGTSGLKWEQYF. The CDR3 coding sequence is TGTGCCAGCTCACCACCGGGAGGTACTAGCGGATTAAAGTGGGAGCAGTACTTC.

The CDR3 loop is CASSFRQGTGELFF. The CDR3 DNA reads as TGTGCCAGCAGCTTCAGACAGGGAACCGGGGAGCTGTTTTTT. This chain uses TRBV7-6 with TRBJ2-2, with TRBD1 matching over 7 bases. Germline lookup yields CDR1 SGHVS and CDR2 FNYEAQ. The trim removed 3 bases at V and 5 bases at J, leaving 3 bases unmatched. The CDR3 is made up of 14 amino acids.

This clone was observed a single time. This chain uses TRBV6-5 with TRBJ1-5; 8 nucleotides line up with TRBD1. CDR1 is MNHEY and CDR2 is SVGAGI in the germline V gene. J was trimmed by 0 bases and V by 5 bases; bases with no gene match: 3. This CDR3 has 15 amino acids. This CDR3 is CASSKGQASNQPQHF. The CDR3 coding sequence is TGTGCCAGCAGTAAGGGACAGGCTAGCAATCAGCCCCAGCATTTT.

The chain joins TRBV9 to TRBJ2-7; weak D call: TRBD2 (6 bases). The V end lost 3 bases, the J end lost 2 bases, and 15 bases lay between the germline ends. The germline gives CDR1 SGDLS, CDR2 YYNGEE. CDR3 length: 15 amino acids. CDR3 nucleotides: TGTGCCAGCAGCGCGTACCCGGGGGAAACCTACGAGCAGTACTTC. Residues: CASSAYPGETYEQYF.

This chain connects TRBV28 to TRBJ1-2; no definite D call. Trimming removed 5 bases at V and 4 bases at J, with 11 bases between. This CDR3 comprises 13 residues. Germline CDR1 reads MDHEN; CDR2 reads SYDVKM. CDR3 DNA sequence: TGTGCCAGCAGTCCCTTCGGTGTCTATGGCTACACCTTC. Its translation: CASSPFGVYGYTF.

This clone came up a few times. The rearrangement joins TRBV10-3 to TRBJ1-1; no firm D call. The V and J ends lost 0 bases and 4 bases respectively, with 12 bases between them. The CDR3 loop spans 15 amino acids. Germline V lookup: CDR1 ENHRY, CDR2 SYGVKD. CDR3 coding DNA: TGTGCCATCAGTGAGTCGGGAGTATTCATCACTGAAGCTTTCTTT. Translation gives CAISESGVFITEAFF.

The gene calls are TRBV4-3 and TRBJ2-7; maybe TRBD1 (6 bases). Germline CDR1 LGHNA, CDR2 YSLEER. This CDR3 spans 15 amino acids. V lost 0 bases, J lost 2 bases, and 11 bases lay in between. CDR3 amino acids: CASSQEGAGTYEQYF. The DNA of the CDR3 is TGCGCCAGCAGCCAAGAGGGGGCTGGGACCTACGAGCAGTACTTC.

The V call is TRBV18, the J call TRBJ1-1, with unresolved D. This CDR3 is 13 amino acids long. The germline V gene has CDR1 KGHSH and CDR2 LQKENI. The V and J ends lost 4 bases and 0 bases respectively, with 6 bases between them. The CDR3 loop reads CASSLDMNTEAFF. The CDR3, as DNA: TGTGCCAGCTCACTAGACATGAACACTGAAGCTTTCTTT.

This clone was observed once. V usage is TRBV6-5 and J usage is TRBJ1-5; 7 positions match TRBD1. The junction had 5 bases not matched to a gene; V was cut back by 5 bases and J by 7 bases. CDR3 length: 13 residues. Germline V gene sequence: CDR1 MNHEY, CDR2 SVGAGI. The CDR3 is CASSDTGAQPQHF. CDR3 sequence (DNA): TGTGCCAGCAGTGACACAGGGGCGCAGCCCCAGCATTTT.

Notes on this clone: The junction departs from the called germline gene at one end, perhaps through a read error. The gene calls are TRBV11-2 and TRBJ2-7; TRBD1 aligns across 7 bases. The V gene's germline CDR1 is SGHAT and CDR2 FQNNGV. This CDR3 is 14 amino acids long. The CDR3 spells CAGSFGDRFYEQYF. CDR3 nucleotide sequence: TGTGCCGGCAGCTTTGGGGACAGATTCTACGAGCAGTACTTC.

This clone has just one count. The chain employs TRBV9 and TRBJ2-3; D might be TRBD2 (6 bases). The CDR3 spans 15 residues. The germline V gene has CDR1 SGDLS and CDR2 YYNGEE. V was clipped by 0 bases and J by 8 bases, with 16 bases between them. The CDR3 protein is CASSVGAGSTSTQYF. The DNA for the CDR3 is TGTGCCAGCAGCGTAGGGGCGGGAAGCACGAGTACGCAGTATTTT.

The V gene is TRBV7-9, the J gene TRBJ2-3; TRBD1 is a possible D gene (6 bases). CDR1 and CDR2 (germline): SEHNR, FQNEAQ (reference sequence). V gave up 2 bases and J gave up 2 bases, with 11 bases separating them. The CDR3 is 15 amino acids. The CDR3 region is CASSLPGAFTDTQYF. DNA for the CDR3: TGTGCCAGCAGCTTACCAGGGGCTTTCACAGATACGCAGTATTTT.

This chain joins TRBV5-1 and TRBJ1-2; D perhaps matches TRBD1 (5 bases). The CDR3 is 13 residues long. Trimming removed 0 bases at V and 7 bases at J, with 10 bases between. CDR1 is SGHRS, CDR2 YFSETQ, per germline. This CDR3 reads CASSLAGVSGYTF. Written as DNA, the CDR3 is TGCGCCAGCAGCTTGGCGGGGGTCTCTGGCTACACCTTC.

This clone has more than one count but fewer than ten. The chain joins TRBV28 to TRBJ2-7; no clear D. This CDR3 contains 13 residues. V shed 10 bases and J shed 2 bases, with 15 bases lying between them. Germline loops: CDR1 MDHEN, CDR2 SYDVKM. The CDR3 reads CATSSVIAYEQYF. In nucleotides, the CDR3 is TGTGCCACCTCCAGCGTGATAGCCTACGAGCAGTACTTC.

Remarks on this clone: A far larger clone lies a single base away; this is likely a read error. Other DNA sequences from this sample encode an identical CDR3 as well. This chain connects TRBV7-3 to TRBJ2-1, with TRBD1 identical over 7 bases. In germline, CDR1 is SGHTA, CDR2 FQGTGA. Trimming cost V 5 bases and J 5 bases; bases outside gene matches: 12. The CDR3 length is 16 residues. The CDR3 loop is CASSLSTGQYNNEQFF. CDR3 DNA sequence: TGTGCCAGCAGCCTCTCGACGGGACAGTACAACAATGAGCAGTTCTTC.

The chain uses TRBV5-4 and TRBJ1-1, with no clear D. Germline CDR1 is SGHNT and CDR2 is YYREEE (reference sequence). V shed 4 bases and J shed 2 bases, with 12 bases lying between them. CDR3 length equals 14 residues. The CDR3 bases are TGTGCCAGCAGCCACCGAACAGCTAACACTGAAGCTTTCTTT. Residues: CASSHRTANTEAFF.